The 23 T cell receptor beta chains below come from one sample, sequenced in a study of blood T cell repertoires in COVID-19. TCRdb's copy holds only in-frame clones and misses some; the assay was immunoSEQ multiplex PCR. This table has roughly 87,000 clones, about 85% appearing once. The sample comprised peripheral blood. The receptors derive from a woman between 65 and 79 years old with acute or convalescent COVID-19.

J is TRBJ2-4 and V is TRBV27, with D maybe TRBD1 (6 bases). CDR3 length: 14 amino acids. The V gene's germline CDR1 is MNHEY and CDR2 SMNVEV (reference sequence). Trimming cost V 5 bases and J 7 bases, with 15 bases left between them. CDR3 residues: CASSTRQEDNIQYF. The CDR3 DNA reads as TGTGCCAGCAGTACCCGACAGGAGGATAACATTCAGTACTTC.

This clone came up a few times. This sequence joins TRBV3-1 (or the pseudogene TRBV3-2) and TRBJ2-5; D is perhaps TRBD2 (7 bases). CDR3 size: 15 residues. The germline V and J ends were trimmed by 4 bases and 4 bases, with 16 bases remaining between them. Germline V CDR1 and CDR2: LGHDT, YNNKEL (reference sequence). The CDR3 region has the DNA TGTGCCAGCAGCCGGGGAGGGGGTACGGGAGAGACCCAGTACTTC. It codes for CASSRGGGTGETQYF.

The chain carries TRBV18 and TRBJ2-7; D may be TRBD2 (7 bases). CDR1 is KGHSH, CDR2 LQKENI, per germline. This CDR3 is built from 15 residues. Trimming shortened V by 3 bases and J by 7 bases, and 19 bases separated the two germline ends. CDR3 DNA: TGTGCCAGCTCACCCTACGGCGGGGGCCAGGGGGAGCAGTACTTC. Protein sequence: CASSPYGGGQGEQYF. The entire variable domain, with the rest obtained from reference TRBV18 and TRBJ2-7, is as follows: NAGVMQNPRHLVRRRGQEARLRCSPMKGHSHVYWYRQLPEEGLKFMVYLQKENIIDESGMPKERFSAEFPKEGPSILRIQQVVRGDSAAYFCASSPYGGGQGEQYFGPGTRLTVT.

This clone was picked up one time. The CDR3 protein is CASSLVYGFGESDSPLHF. The CDR3 region has the DNA TGTGCCAGCAGCTTAGTTTACGGGTTCGGGGAATCAGATTCACCCCTCCACTTT. This chain uses TRBV7-9 with TRBJ1-6, with no clear D. This CDR3 is built from 18 residues. Trimming took off 1 base at V and 8 bases at J, with 21 bases between the two ends. Germline values: CDR1 SEHNR, CDR2 FQNEAQ (reference sequence).

Note on this clone: Other DNA sequences in the sample encode the same CDR3. The rearrangement uses TRBV6-5 and TRBJ1-2, with D perhaps matching TRBD1 (5 bases). With 7 bases removed from V and 6 bases from J, the gap between germline ends came to 21 bases. The CDR3 has 15 residues. Germline V gives CDR1 MNHEY, CDR2 SVGAGI. DNA of the CDR3: TGTGCCAGCAATGGGGGGGGAGGTCCTTCGGATGGCTACACCTTC. Protein product: CASNGGGGPSDGYTF.

This clone has just a few counts. J is TRBJ2-7 and V is TRBV5-1, with unresolved D. Trimming removed 2 bases from V and 0 bases from J, with 6 bases in between. The germline CDR1 and CDR2 sequences are SGHRS and YFSETQ. This CDR3 contains 13 residues. For the CDR3, the DNA is TGCGCCAGCAGCTTCCTAAGCTCCTACGAGCAGTACTTC. This encodes CASSFLSSYEQYF.

The chain couples TRBV28 to TRBJ1-1; D unresolved. CDR1 MDHEN and CDR2 SYDVKM come from the germline V gene. This CDR3 has 14 amino acids. V lost 6 bases and J lost 4, with 15 bases in between. CDR3 in DNA: TGTGCCAGCAGCCTTCCCTTGGGAGGCACTGAAGCTTTCTTT. Translating it yields CASSLPLGGTEAFF.

V gene TRBV10-3 combines with J gene TRBJ1-1, with D hard to call. Trimming left V 11 bases short and J 1 base short, with 11 bases between. The length of the CDR3 is 12 residues. Germline V lookup: CDR1 ENHRY, CDR2 SYGVKD. CDR3 DNA: TGTGCCGTCCTCGTCGGGAACACTGAAGCTTTCTTT. This translates into CAVLVGNTEAFF.

The J gene is TRBJ1-2, the V gene TRBV5-4, with a weak D call TRBD1 (5 bases). The germline gives CDR1 SGHNT, CDR2 YYREEE (reference sequence). The CDR3 length is 12 residues. The V gene lost 0 bases and the J gene lost 8 bases, with 8 bases spanning the gap. The CDR3 is CASSLVGGGYTF. CDR3 nucleotides: TGTGCCAGCAGCTTGGTCGGGGGAGGCTACACCTTC.

This clone was seen a few times. V is TRBV11-2 and J is TRBJ2-7, with 7 bases that match TRBD1. Germline V CDR1 and CDR2: SGHAT, FQNNGV. Germline trimming cut 0 bases from V and 0 bases from J; bases unmatched to any gene: 2. CDR3 length: 15 residues. The DNA for the CDR3 is TGTGCCAGCAGCTTAGATCGACAGGGCTCCTACGAGCAGTACTTC. This encodes CASSLDRQGSYEQYF.

The chain has TRBV9 and TRBJ1-2; TRBD1 might be the D (6 bases). Germline lookup yields CDR1 SGDLS and CDR2 YYNGEE. Deletions cut 4 bases from V and 10 bases from J, with 20 bases between. The length of the CDR3 is 14 residues. CDR3 residues: CASSRNSGATDYTF. CDR3 nucleotides: TGTGCCAGCAGCCGAAACTCAGGGGCCACTGACTACACCTTC.

This sequence joins TRBV27 and TRBJ2-6; D is undetermined. V was shortened by 6 bases and J by 0 bases, with 3 bases between the two germline ends. Germline V CDR1 and CDR2: MNHEY, SMNVEV (reference sequence). CDR3 size: 13 residues. CDR3 sequence: CASSYSGANVLTF. CDR3 DNA: TGTGCCAGCAGCTACTCTGGGGCCAACGTCCTGACTTTC.

The chain's CDR3 is CASSVVGGSDNSPLHF. In DNA, the CDR3 is TGTGCCAGCAGCGTAGTCGGGGGTAGCGATAATTCACCCCTCCACTTT. This chain uses TRBV9 with TRBJ1-6, with D possibly matching TRBD1 (5 bases). Germline-derived CDR1 and CDR2 are SGDLS and YYNGEE. The CDR3 has 16 amino acids. Trimming cost V 0 bases and J 5 bases, with 12 bases left between them.

This rearrangement joins TRBV7-2 to TRBJ1-1; 9 bases line up with TRBD1. CDR3 length: 16 residues. V shed 3 bases, J shed 7 bases, and the junction held 12 bases outside the gene matches. Germline CDR1 and CDR2: SGHTA and FQGNSA. As DNA, the CDR3 is TGTGCCAGCAGCTTTAAACAGGGGGCGAACCACGTTGAAGCTTTCTTT. Protein sequence: CASSFKQGANHVEAFF. The full variable domain, with the rest looked up from reference TRBV7-2 and TRBJ1-1, is GAGVSQSPSNKVTEKGKDVELRCDPISGHTALYWYRQSLGQGLEFLIYFQGNSAPDKSGLPSDRFSAERTGGSVSTLTIQRTQQEDSAVYLCASSFKQGANHVEAFFGQGTRLTVV.

This clone was seen a single time. This chain connects TRBV18 to TRBJ1-5; TRBD1 is a possible D gene (5 bases). The CDR3 covers 15 residues. Trimming left V 2 bases short and J 8 bases short, with 16 bases between. Germline V lookup: CDR1 KGHSH, CDR2 LQKENI. Here the CDR3 reads CASSPSFREEEPQHF. CDR3 DNA sequence: TGTGCCAGCTCACCAAGCTTCAGGGAGGAGGAGCCCCAGCATTTT.

The CDR3 loop reads CASSKSPGQETQYF. CDR3 coding DNA: TGTGCCAGCAGCAAGAGTCCGGGACAAGAGACCCAGTACTTC. The rearrangement links TRBV11-3 to TRBJ2-5, with D possibly matching TRBD2 (5 bases). Germline V gene data show CDR1 as SGHNT and CDR2 as YENEEA. Between the trimmed V and J ends, which lost 5 bases and 2 bases, there was a span of 12 bases. CDR3 length: 14 residues.

The chain combines TRBV2 with TRBJ1-6, with TRBD1 as a possible D gene (5 bases). There are 14 residues in the CDR3. V lost 4 bases and J 8 bases, leaving 12 bases between the germline ends. CDR1 and CDR2 (germline): SNHLY, FYNNEI. CDR3 coding DNA: TGTGCCAGCAGTGTACAGGCGCCGGATTCACCCCTCCACTTT. Its translation: CASSVQAPDSPLHF.

The chain recombines TRBV27 with TRBJ1-4, with D perhaps TRBD1 (5 bases). This CDR3 comprises 14 residues. Trimming cost V 6 bases and J 4 bases, with 12 bases left between them. Germline values: CDR1 MNHEY, CDR2 SMNVEV (reference sequence). The CDR3 DNA is TGTGCCAGCAGGTCCCCGACAGTTAATGAAAAACTGTTTTTT. Translation gives CASRSPTVNEKLFF.

The chain uses TRBV5-1 and TRBJ1-4; 7 bases fit TRBD1. Germline assignment: CDR1 SGHRS and CDR2 YFSETQ. V lost 4 bases to trimming and J lost 0 bases; unmatched junction nucleotides: 3. CDR3 size: 15 residues. The CDR3 DNA reads as TGCGCCAGCAGCCCAGGGGGTTCAACTAATGAAAAACTGTTTTTT. Its translation: CASSPGGSTNEKLFF.

The CDR3 region is CASSFGQGSTEAFF. CDR3 DNA sequence: TGTGCCAGCAGCTTCGGACAGGGGTCGACTGAAGCTTTCTTT. V usage is TRBV11-2 and J usage is TRBJ1-1, with 9 bases identical to TRBD1. Germline lookup yields CDR1 SGHAT and CDR2 FQNNGV. This CDR3 has 14 amino acids. V dropped 3 bases and J dropped 5; count of bases not matched to a gene: 4. The entire variable domain, with the rest obtained from reference TRBV11-2 and TRBJ1-1, is as follows: EAGVAQSPRYKIIEKRQSVAFWCNPISGHATLYWYQQILGQGPKLLIQFQNNGVVDDSQLPKDRFSAERLKGVDSTLKIQPAKLEDSAVYLCASSFGQGSTEAFFGQGTRLTVV.

This clone appeared a few times. The J gene is TRBJ1-3, the V gene TRBV6-6; the match to TRBD1 covers 7 bases. The CDR3 is 13 amino acids. In germline, CDR1 is MNHNY, CDR2 SVGAGI (reference sequence). Trimming removed 6 bases from V and 5 bases from J; junction bases left unmatched: 4. The CDR3, as DNA: TGTGCCAGCAGCCGGGACAGAAGAAACACCATATATTTT. Translated: CASSRDRRNTIYF.

V usage is TRBV27 and J usage is TRBJ1-4, with 7 bases identical to TRBD1. CDR1 and CDR2 from the germline V gene are MNHEY and SMNVEV (reference sequence). The CDR3 spans 14 residues. The J segment lost 8 bases and the V segment lost 6 bases, leaving 9 bases of the junction unmatched. The CDR3 nucleotides read TGTGCCAGCAGGGTGACAGGGAAAGGAGAAAAACTGTTTTTT. This codes for CASRVTGKGEKLFF.

This clone was observed a handful of times. At the DNA level, this CDR3 is encoded by other sequences in the same sample as well. The V call is TRBV10-3, the J call TRBJ1-4, with D possibly TRBD1 on 5 matching bases. Germline lookup yields CDR1 ENHRY and CDR2 SYGVKD. V dropped 10 bases and J dropped 8 bases, with 17 bases sitting between them. CDR3 length equals 13 residues. In nucleotides, the CDR3 is TGTGCCACCGGCCAGGGTTCGAGCGAAAAACTGTTTTTT. This codes for CATGQGSSEKLFF.